This T cell receptor beta chain is drawn from a study of T cell repertoires in ileal Crohn's disease. Sequencing was performed with immunoSEQ multiplex PCR; in TCRdb, only in-frame clones are kept and a portion is missing. The repertoire includes 2,700 or so clones, about three quarters of them detected once, and around a third sits in the top ten. Time point of the sample: neoterminal ileum biopsy at postoperative endoscopy, about 6 months after surgery. The sample consisted of ileal tissue. The receptor was derived from an adult with Crohn's disease.

The CDR3 nucleotides are TGTGCCAGCAGCTTGTACAATCAGCCCCAGCATTTT. Translating gives CASSLYNQPQHF. This chain uses TRBV5-8 with TRBJ1-5; no firm D call. V dropped 1 base and J dropped 3 bases, with 2 bases sitting between them. The CDR3 totals 12 residues. CDR1 and CDR2 (germline): SGHTS, YDEGEE.